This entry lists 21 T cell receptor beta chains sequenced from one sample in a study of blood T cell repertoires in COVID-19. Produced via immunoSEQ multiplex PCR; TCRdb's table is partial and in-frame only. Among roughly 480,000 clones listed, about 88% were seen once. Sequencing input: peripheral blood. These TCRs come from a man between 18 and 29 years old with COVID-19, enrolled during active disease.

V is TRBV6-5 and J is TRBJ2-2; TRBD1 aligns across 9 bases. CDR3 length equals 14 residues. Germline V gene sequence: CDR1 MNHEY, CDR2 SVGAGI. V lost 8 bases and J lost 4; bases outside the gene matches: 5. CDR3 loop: CASHRGQRTGELFF. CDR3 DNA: TGTGCCAGCCACAGGGGGCAGCGCACCGGGGAGCTGTTTTTT.

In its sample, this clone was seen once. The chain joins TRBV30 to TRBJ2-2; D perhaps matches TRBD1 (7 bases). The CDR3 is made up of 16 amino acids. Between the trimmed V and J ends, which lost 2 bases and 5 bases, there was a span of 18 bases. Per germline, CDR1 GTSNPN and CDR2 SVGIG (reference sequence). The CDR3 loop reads CAWSRGAGGNTGELFF. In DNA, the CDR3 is TGTGCCTGGAGTCGTGGTGCAGGGGGGAATACCGGGGAGCTGTTTTTT.

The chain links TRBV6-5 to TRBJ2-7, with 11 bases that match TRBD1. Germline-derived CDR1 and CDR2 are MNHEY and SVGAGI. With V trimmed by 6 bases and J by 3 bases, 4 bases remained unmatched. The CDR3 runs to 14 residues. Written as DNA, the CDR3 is TGTGCCAGCAGCGGACAGGGGGCAAACTACGAGCAGTACTTC. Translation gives CASSGQGANYEQYF.

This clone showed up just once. This CDR3 is CATSGGGLADIQYF. The CDR3 coding sequence is TGTGCCACCAGTGGAGGGGGACTAGCCGACATTCAGTACTTC. The V and J genes are TRBV24-1 and TRBJ2-4, with 9 bases identical to TRBD2. Per germline, CDR1 KGHDR and CDR2 SFDVKD. The CDR3 runs 14 residues. Trimming removed 5 bases from V and 8 bases from J; junction bases left unmatched: 6.

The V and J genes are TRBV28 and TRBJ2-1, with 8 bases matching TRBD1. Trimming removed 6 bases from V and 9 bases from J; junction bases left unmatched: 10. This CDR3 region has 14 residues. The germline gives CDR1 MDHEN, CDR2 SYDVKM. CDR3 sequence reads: CASRSDREKGEQFF. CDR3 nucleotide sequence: TGTGCCAGCAGATCGGACAGGGAGAAGGGTGAGCAGTTCTTC.

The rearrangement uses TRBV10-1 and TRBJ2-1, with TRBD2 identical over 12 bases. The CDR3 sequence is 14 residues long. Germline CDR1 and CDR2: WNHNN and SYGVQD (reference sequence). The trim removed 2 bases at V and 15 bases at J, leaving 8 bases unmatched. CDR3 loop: CASSEGGLAGKPFF. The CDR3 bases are TGCGCCAGCAGTGAGGGGGGACTAGCGGGTAAGCCGTTCTTC.

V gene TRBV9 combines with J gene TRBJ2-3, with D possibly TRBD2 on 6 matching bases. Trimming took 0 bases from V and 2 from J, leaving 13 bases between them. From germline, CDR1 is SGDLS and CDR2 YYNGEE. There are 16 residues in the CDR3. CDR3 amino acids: CASSVEGRGTTDTQYF. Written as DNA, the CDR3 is TGTGCCAGCAGCGTAGAAGGGCGGGGAACCACAGATACGCAGTATTTT.

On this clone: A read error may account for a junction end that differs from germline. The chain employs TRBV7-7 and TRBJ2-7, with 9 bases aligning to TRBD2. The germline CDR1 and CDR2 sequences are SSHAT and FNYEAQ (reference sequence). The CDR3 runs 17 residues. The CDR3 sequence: CASSLAQAAGGSYEQYF. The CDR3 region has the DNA TGTGCTAGCAGCTTAGCTCAGGCAGCGGGAGGCTCCTACGAGCAGTACTTC.

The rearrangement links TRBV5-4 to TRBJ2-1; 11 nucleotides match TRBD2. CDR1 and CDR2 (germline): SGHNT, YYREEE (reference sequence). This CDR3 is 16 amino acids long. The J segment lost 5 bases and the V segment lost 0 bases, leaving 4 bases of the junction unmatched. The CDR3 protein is CASSLVAGGKNNEQFF. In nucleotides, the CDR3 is TGTGCCAGCAGCTTGGTAGCGGGGGGGAAAAACAATGAGCAGTTCTTC.

Here the CDR3 reads CASSLLAGGHNEQFF. DNA for the CDR3: TGTGCCAGCAGTTTACTAGCGGGAGGCCACAATGAGCAGTTCTTC. The chain uses TRBV27 and TRBJ2-1; the match to TRBD2 covers 11 bases. With 2 bases clipped from V and 5 bases from J, the junction kept 2 bases outside the gene matches. This CDR3 comprises 15 residues. CDR1 and CDR2 from the germline V gene are MNHEY and SMNVEV (reference sequence).

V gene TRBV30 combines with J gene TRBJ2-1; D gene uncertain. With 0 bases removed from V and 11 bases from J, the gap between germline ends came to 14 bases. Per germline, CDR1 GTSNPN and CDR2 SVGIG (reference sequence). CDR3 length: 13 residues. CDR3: CAWSVNPVTKQFF. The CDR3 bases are TGTGCCTGGAGTGTTAACCCAGTTACGAAGCAGTTCTTC.

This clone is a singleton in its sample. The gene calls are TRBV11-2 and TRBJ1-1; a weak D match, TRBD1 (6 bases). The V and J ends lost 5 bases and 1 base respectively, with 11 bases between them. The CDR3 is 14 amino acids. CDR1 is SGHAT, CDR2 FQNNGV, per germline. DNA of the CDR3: TGTGCCAGCAGCCAGGGGAGGGGGAACACTGAAGCTTTCTTT. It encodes CASSQGRGNTEAFF. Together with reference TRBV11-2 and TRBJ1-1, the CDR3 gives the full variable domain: EAGVAQSPRYKIIEKRQSVAFWCNPISGHATLYWYQQILGQGPKLLIQFQNNGVVDDSQLPKDRFSAERLKGVDSTLKIQPAKLEDSAVYLCASSQGRGNTEAFFGQGTRLTVV.

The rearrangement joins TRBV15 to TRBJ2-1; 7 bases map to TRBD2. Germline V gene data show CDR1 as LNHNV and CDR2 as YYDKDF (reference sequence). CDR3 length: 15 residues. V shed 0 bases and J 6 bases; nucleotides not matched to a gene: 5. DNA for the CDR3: TGTGCCACCAGCAGAGATCCGGCTAGCGGCAATGAGCAGTTCTTC. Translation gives CATSRDPASGNEQFF.

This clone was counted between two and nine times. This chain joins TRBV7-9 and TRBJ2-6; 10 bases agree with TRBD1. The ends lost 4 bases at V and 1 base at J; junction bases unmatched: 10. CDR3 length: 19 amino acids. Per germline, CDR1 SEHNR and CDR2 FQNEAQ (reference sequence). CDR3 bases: TGTGCCAGCAGCTCGCCCCGGGACAGGGGTCGTTCTGGGGCCAACGTCCTGACTTTC. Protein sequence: CASSSPRDRGRSGANVLTF.

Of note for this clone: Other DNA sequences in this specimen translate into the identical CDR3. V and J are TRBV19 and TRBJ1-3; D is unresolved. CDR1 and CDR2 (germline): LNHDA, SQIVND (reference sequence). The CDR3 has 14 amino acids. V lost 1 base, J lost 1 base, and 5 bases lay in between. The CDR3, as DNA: TGTGCCAGTAGTATAGCGGGATCTGGAAACACCATATATTTT. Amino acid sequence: CASSIAGSGNTIYF.

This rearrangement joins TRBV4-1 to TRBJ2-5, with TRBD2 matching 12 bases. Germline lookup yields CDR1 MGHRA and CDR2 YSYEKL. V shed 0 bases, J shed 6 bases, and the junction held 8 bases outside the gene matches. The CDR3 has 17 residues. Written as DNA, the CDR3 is TGCGCCAGCAGCCAAGATCTTGCGACTAGCGGGAGAAAGACCCAGTACTTC. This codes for CASSQDLATSGRKTQYF.

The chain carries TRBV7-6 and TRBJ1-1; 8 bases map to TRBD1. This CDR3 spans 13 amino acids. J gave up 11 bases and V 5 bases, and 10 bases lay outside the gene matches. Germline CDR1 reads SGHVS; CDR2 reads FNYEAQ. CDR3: CASSIGTGGYAFF. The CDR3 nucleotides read TGTGCCAGCAGCATTGGGACAGGCGGCTATGCTTTCTTT.

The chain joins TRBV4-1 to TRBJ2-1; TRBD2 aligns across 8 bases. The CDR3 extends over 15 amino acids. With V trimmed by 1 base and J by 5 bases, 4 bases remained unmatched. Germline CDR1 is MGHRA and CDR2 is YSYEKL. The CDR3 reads CASSQVGRGDNEQFF. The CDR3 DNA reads TGCGCCAGCAGCCAAGTGGGGCGGGGGGACAATGAGCAGTTCTTC.

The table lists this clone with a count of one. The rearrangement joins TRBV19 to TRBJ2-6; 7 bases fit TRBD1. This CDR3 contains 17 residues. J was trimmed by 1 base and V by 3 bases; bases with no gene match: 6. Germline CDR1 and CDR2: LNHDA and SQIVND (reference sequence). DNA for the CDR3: TGTGCCAGTAGTATTAACAGGGGAAGGTCTGGGGCCAACGTCCTGACTTTC. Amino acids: CASSINRGRSGANVLTF. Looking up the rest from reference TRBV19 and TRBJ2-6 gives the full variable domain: DGGITQSPKYLFRKEGQNVTLSCEQNLNHDAMYWYRQDPGQGLRLIYYSQIVNDFQKGDIAEGYSVSREKKESFPLTVTSAQKNPTAFYLCASSINRGRSGANVLTFGAGSRLTVL.

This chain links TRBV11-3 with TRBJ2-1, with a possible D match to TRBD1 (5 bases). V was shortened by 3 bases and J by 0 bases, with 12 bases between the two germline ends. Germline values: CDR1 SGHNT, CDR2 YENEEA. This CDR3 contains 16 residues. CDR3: CASSFKGRSSYNEQFF. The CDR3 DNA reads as TGTGCCAGCAGCTTTAAGGGGCGGAGCTCCTACAATGAGCAGTTCTTC.

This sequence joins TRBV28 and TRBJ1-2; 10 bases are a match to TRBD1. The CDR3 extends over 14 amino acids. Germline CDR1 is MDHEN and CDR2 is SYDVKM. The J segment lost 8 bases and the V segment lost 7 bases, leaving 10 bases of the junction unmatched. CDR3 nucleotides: TGTGCCAGCATGTTTGGACAGGGGGTCGGAGGCTACACCTTC. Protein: CASMFGQGVGGYTF.